Each of the 8 T cell receptor beta chains below was sequenced from the same sample in a study of beta chain features in type 1 diabetes. The authors reverse transcribed all of the isolated RNA, so sequencing captured expressed TCRB transcripts. The repertoire was sequenced with immunoSEQ multiplex PCR; TCRdb's copy has only in-frame clones and lacks some. Of 350,000 to 450,000 clones listed, approximately 15% were seen once; the top ten hold approximately 0.038%. The sequenced material came from naive CD4+ T cells from blood. These receptors all stem from a man aged 25 to 40 in good health.

CDR3 DNA sequence: TGCGCCAGCAGCCCCGTGCCGGGGGTTCGGGAAAAACTGTTTTTT. Amino acid sequence: CASSPVPGVREKLFF. This chain connects TRBV4-1 to TRBJ1-4; maybe TRBD1 (5 bases). Germline assignment: CDR1 MGHRA and CDR2 YSYEKL. V was cut by 4 bases and J by 8 bases, with 17 bases left in between. This CDR3 contains 15 residues.

The chain combines TRBV12-5 with TRBJ2-2; TRBD1 or TRBD2 may be the D gene (5 bases each). Trimming removed 0 bases from V and 1 base from J, with 12 bases in between. CDR3 length: 17 amino acids. The V gene's germline CDR1 is LGHNT and CDR2 FRNRAP. In nucleotides, the CDR3 is TGTGCTAGTGGTTTGGTACTCGGGGCAGGGAACACCGGGGAGCTGTTTTTT. Translation: CASGLVLGAGNTGELFF.

CDR3 protein: CATSRVRGYEQYV. CDR3 DNA: TGTGCCACCAGCAGGGTCAGGGGTTACGAGCAGTACGTC. The chain has TRBV15 and TRBJ2-7; possible D gene TRBD1, 6 bases. With 3 bases removed from V and 4 bases from J, the gap between germline ends came to 10 bases. CDR1 is LNHNV and CDR2 is YYDKDF in the germline V gene (reference sequence). This CDR3 comprises 13 residues.

This sequence joins TRBV4-1 and TRBJ1-2; D not resolved. The V gene's germline CDR1 is MGHRA and CDR2 YSYEKL. Trimming took 5 bases from V and 3 from J, leaving 10 bases between them. This CDR3 is 13 amino acids long. Written as DNA, the CDR3 is TGCGCCAGCAGCTCGGATTTAGACTATGGCTACACCTTC. Translation: CASSSDLDYGYTF.

This clone was observed once. V is TRBV6-5 and J is TRBJ1-5; 8 nucleotides agree with TRBD1. V gave up 7 bases and J gave up 4 bases; unmatched junction bases: 3. CDR1 is MNHEY and CDR2 is SVGAGI in the germline V gene. This CDR3 region has 13 residues. CDR3 nucleotide sequence: TGTGCCAGCAAACAGGGGGGTAATCAGCCCCAGCATTTT. Its protein product is CASKQGGNQPQHF.

This clone has only a few counts. This rearrangement joins TRBV11-1 to TRBJ2-5, with 9 bases matching TRBD2. After removal of 1 base from V and 6 bases from J, the junction contained 6 bases not matched to a gene. Per germline, CDR1 SGHAT and CDR2 FQDESV (reference sequence). The CDR3 contains 15 residues. The CDR3 DNA sequence: TGTGCCAGCAGCTTAGTCGCTAGCGGGATCAAGACCCAGTACTTC. Its translation is CASSLVASGIKTQYF.

This clone was found a few times. The chain has TRBV5-4 and TRBJ1-3; the match to TRBD1 covers 8 bases. CDR1 is SGHNT, CDR2 YYREEE, per germline (reference sequence). V trimming: 4 bases; J trimming: 2 bases; junction bases outside the gene matches: 2. The CDR3 totals 14 residues. The CDR3 is CASSIQGAGNTIYF. The DNA for the CDR3 is TGTGCCAGCAGCATACAGGGGGCTGGAAACACCATATATTTT.

V usage is TRBV19 and J usage is TRBJ1-5; D ambiguous. The CDR3 totals 12 residues. Germline CDR1 reads LNHDA; CDR2 reads SQIVND (reference sequence). Trimming pared 1 base from V and 10 bases from J, leaving 8 bases between. As DNA, the CDR3 is TGTGCCAGTAGTATAGTACCCAGTCCCCAGCATTTT. Its protein product is CASSIVPSPQHF. The full variable domain, its missing parts supplied by reference TRBV19 and TRBJ1-5, is DGGITQSPKYLFRKEGQNVTLSCEQNLNHDAMYWYRQDPGQGLRLIYYSQIVNDFQKGDIAEGYSVSREKKESFPLTVTSAQKNPTAFYLCASSIVPSPQHFGDGTRLSIL.